This TCR beta chain was sequenced during a study of cytomegalovirus exposure and HLA in healthy donors. The study's findings and limits: Altogether, 150 to 200 TCR beta chains were recorded as cytomegalovirus-associated. Exclusion as indistinguishable affected some V segments, including TRBV6-2 and TRBV6-3.

A remark on this clone: What it binds is unknown.

The PCR contained 60 Vbeta and 13 Jbeta primers. The data were produced by immunoSEQ multiplex PCR, yet TCRdb's version contains in-frame clones alone and is incomplete. The sample lists 150,000 or so clones; approximately 70% were seen once. Per germline, CDR1 LNHNV and CDR2 YYDKDF (reference sequence). The CDR3 sequence is 15 residues long. V was clipped by 4 bases and J by 5 bases; unmatched bases: 10. The chain recombines TRBV15 with TRBJ2-5, with 7 bases lining up with TRBD2. The TCR was taken from a man younger than 35 in good health and CMV-seropositive. Material for sequencing was PBMCs. The CDR3 region has the DNA TGTGCCACCAGCATTGCTGCGGGAGTGGCCGAGACCCAGTACTTC. This sequence encodes CATSIAAGVAETQYF.